Below, 13 T cell receptor beta chains from the same sample are listed, as sequenced in a study of cytomegalovirus exposure and HLA in healthy donors. 13 Jbeta primers and 60 Vbeta primers were used for the PCR. Assay: immunoSEQ multiplex PCR; the TCRdb copy retains only in-frame clones and omits some. This sample's table has 100,000 to 150,000 clones. The material sequenced was PBMCs. The receptors shown here come from a woman between 35 and 50 years old in good health and CMV-seronegative.

The chain employs TRBV27 and TRBJ1-2, with a tentative D call TRBD1 (5 bases). The germline V and J ends were trimmed by 4 bases and 6 bases, with 15 bases remaining between them. Germline V gene lookup returns CDR1 MNHEY and CDR2 SMNVEV (reference sequence). This CDR3 is 14 amino acids long. The CDR3 nucleotides are TGTGCCAGCAGTTGGGGCATGAATGCCAATGGCTACACCTTC. It specifies CASSWGMNANGYTF.

This chain uses TRBV15 with TRBJ1-1; D not resolved. The CDR3 extends over 13 amino acids. The V gene lost 7 bases and the J gene lost 1 base, with 10 bases spanning the gap. Germline V gives CDR1 LNHNV, CDR2 YYDKDF (reference sequence). DNA for the CDR3: TGTGCCACCACGCATAGCAAGAACACTGAAGCTTTCTTT. Translating it yields CATTHSKNTEAFF.

The gene calls are TRBV7-2 and TRBJ2-7; 7 bases line up with TRBD1. J lost 2 bases, V lost 3 bases, and 7 bases had no gene match. The CDR3 runs 15 residues. From germline, CDR1 is SGHTA and CDR2 FQGNSA. The DNA for the CDR3 is TGTGCCAGCAGCTTTGTTCTACAGGGGACCTACGAGCAGTACTTC. It yields the protein CASSFVLQGTYEQYF.

The chain employs TRBV28 and TRBJ2-4, with D perhaps matching TRBD1 (6 bases). Trimming took off 2 bases at V and 6 bases at J, with 14 bases between the two ends. Germline CDR1 and CDR2: MDHEN and SYDVKM. This CDR3 has 15 residues. CDR3 nucleotide sequence: TGTGCCAGCAGTTTAAAAATTGGCAGGGGAAACATTCAGTACTTC. This encodes CASSLKIGRGNIQYF.

The chain employs TRBV6-6 and TRBJ2-2; D may be TRBD1 (5 bases). The CDR3 covers 14 residues. CDR1 and CDR2 (germline): MNHNY, SVGAGI (reference sequence). V was shortened by 2 bases and J by 6 bases, with 10 bases between the two germline ends. CDR3 DNA: TGTGCCAGCAGTTACCCCAGGGAAGCCGGGGAGCTGTTTTTT. It translates to CASSYPREAGELFF.

This rearrangement joins TRBV7-2 to TRBJ1-2; TRBD1 matches 7 bases. With 1 base clipped from V and 0 bases from J, the junction kept 2 bases outside the gene matches. This CDR3 spans 15 amino acids. CDR1 and CDR2 from the germline V gene are SGHTA and FQGNSA. CDR3 loop: CASSLGQGPNYGYTF. The CDR3, as DNA: TGTGCCAGCAGCTTAGGACAGGGCCCTAACTATGGCTACACCTTC.

The chain combines TRBV5-1 with TRBJ1-2, with 9 bases matching TRBD1. Trimming cost V 4 bases and J 7 bases; bases outside gene matches: 8. The CDR3 has 14 amino acids. Germline CDR1 reads SGHRS; CDR2 reads YFSETQ. Written as DNA, the CDR3 is TGCGCCAGCAGCCGCGACCAGACAGGGGGTGGCTACACCTTC. This translates into CASSRDQTGGGYTF.

V is TRBV6-4 and J is TRBJ1-6; TRBD1 agrees at 11 bases. The junction had 6 bases not matched to a gene; V was cut back by 4 bases and J by 10 bases. This CDR3 is 15 amino acids long. Looked up from germline, CDR1 is MRHNA and CDR2 is SNTAGT. Written as DNA, the CDR3 is TGTGCCAGCAGTGTAGTGGGACAGGGGGACTCACCCCTCCACTTT. Translation: CASSVVGQGDSPLHF.

The chain uses TRBV7-9 and TRBJ1-1; TRBD1 is a possible D gene (6 bases). Germline CDR1 reads SEHNR; CDR2 reads FQNEAQ (reference sequence). CDR3 length equals 15 residues. The V end lost 7 bases, the J end lost 1 base, and 16 bases lay between the germline ends. The CDR3 DNA is TGTGCCAGCACGGGATGGGGGCAGGCGAACACTGAAGCTTTCTTT. Its protein product is CASTGWGQANTEAFF.

V is TRBV11-2 and J is TRBJ1-5; tentatively, D is TRBD1 (5 bases). Germline V gives CDR1 SGHAT, CDR2 FQNNGV. The V and J ends lost 3 bases and 7 bases respectively, with 10 bases between them. The length of the CDR3 is 13 residues. CDR3 in DNA: TGTGCCAGCAGCTTGACAGAGAAACAGCCCCAGCATTTT. Translation gives CASSLTEKQPQHF.

The chain couples TRBV28 to TRBJ1-5; a possible D gene is TRBD1 (5 bases). Between the trimmed V and J ends, which lost 8 bases and 1 base, there was a span of 12 bases. The germline V gene encodes CDR1 MDHEN and CDR2 SYDVKM. There are 14 residues in the CDR3. The CDR3 nucleotides read TGTGCCAGCCAGGAGGGGATAAGCAATCAGCCCCAGCATTTT. Its translation: CASQEGISNQPQHF.

V gene TRBV5-1 combines with J gene TRBJ2-3, with TRBD2 matching over 9 bases. From germline, CDR1 is SGHRS and CDR2 YFSETQ. This CDR3 is built from 17 residues. V gave up 0 bases and J gave up 4 bases; unmatched junction bases: 9. The DNA of the CDR3 is TGCGCCAGCAGCTTGGACTGGCGGGGGGGCAGGTCAGATACGCAGTATTTT. Its translation is CASSLDWRGGRSDTQYF.

The chain links TRBV6-5 to TRBJ1-3; weak D call: TRBD1 (5 bases). Trimming took off 0 bases at V and 2 bases at J, with 8 bases between the two ends. The CDR3 extends over 15 amino acids. Germline values: CDR1 MNHEY, CDR2 SVGAGI. CDR3: CASSYSRGTGNTIYF. CDR3 DNA sequence: TGTGCCAGCAGTTACTCGCGGGGGACTGGAAACACCATATATTTT.